The next 18 T cell receptor beta chains were all read from a single sample in a study of spatial heterogeneity in lung cancer. Time point meaning: sample taken at primary tumor resection. For these receptors, no antigen is known. Study results and limitations: Tracking of tumor mutation counts was seen in expanded intratumoral alpha and beta TCR counts.

TCRdb reprocessed the 5' RACE reads via MiXCR and lists one record per CDR3 protein. This sample has a few thousand distinct CDR3 sequences, with about 6% found just once. The source was lung tumor tissue, collected at surgery. Receptor source: a male donor with early-stage non-small cell lung cancer.

By sample fraction, this clonotype is medium-sized. The V call is TRBV27, the J call TRBJ2-3; the match to TRBD2 covers 8 bases. V dropped 0 bases and J dropped 2; count of bases not matched to a gene: 10. CDR3 length: 18 amino acids. Germline CDR1 is MNHEY and CDR2 is SMNVEV (reference sequence). CDR3 amino acids: CASSLSGRGEQVTDTQYF. In nucleotides, the CDR3 is TGTGCCAGCAGTTTATCCGGGAGGGGGGAGCAGGTCACAGATACGCAGTATTTT.

By sample fraction, this clonotype is medium-sized. The rearrangement joins TRBV23-1 to TRBJ2-1, with 13 bases lining up with TRBD2. TRBV23-1 is an open reading frame, and its role is uncertain. J gave up 7 bases and V 7 bases, and 7 bases lay outside the gene matches. The CDR3 length is 15 residues. CDR3: CASIGLTSGRNEQFF. The CDR3 DNA sequence: TGCGCCAGCATTGGGTTGACTAGCGGGAGGAATGAGCAGTTCTTC.

This clonotype is labeled as medium-sized. This chain joins TRBV20-1 and TRBJ2-5, with D possibly being TRBD1 or TRBD2 (5 bases each). V was cut by 5 bases and J by 2 bases, with 15 bases left in between. Germline V gene lookup returns CDR1 DFQATT and CDR2 SNEGSKA (reference sequence). This CDR3 has 14 residues. CDR3 sequence (DNA): TGCAGTGCTCCCCCGGGGACGATTCAAGAGACCCAGTACTTC. It translates to CSAPPGTIQETQYF.

Sample share makes this clonotype medium-sized. The rearrangement joins TRBV12-3 or TRBV12-4 to TRBJ2-2, with D unclear. The CDR3 is made up of 14 amino acids. The ends were cut back, 4 bases at V and 4 bases at J, with 10 bases in the middle. The CDR3 bases are TGTGCCAGCAGTTCCCAGGTTATCACCGGGGAGCTGTTTTTT. Encoded protein: CASSSQVITGELFF.

This clonotype is deemed medium-sized. This sequence joins TRBV30 and TRBJ1-3, with D perhaps TRBD1 (5 bases). Trimming left V 1 base short and J 3 bases short, with 13 bases between. This CDR3 has 15 residues. Germline V gene lookup returns CDR1 GTSNPN and CDR2 SVGIG (reference sequence). The CDR3 DNA is TGTGCCTGGAGTGCCCAGGGTTACGGTGGAAACACCATATATTTT. Amino acids: CAWSAQGYGGNTIYF.

This clonotype is medium-sized (0.01 to 0.1%) by share. This chain joins TRBV12-3 or TRBV12-4 and TRBJ1-1, with TRBD1 identical over 8 bases. V lost 5 bases, J lost 5 bases, and 7 bases stayed unmatched. The CDR3 has 14 amino acids. CDR3 residues: CASSPNRGFTEAFF. As DNA, the CDR3 is TGTGCCAGCAGTCCGAACAGGGGGTTTACTGAAGCTTTCTTT.

This clonotype is deemed medium-sized. This chain joins TRBV6-5 and TRBJ2-6; no reliable D call. The CDR3 is made up of 14 amino acids. Germline V gene data show CDR1 as MNHEY and CDR2 as SVGAGI. Trimming removed 8 bases from V and 0 bases from J, with 8 bases in between. CDR3 nucleotide sequence: TGTGCCAGCGGACGGCTCTCTGGGGCCAACGTCCTGACTTTC. Protein sequence: CASGRLSGANVLTF.

This clonotype was seen a few times. This chain connects TRBV23-1 to TRBJ2-7; 9 positions match TRBD1. TRBV23-1 counts as an open reading frame of uncertain function. V lost 2 bases and J lost 5; bases outside the gene matches: 13. The CDR3 extends over 17 amino acids. As DNA, the CDR3 is TGCGCCAGCAGTCAAGCTACCGCCGGGGACAGGGCCCACGAGCAGTACTTC. It translates to CASSQATAGDRAHEQYF.

This clonotype was observed at least ten times. This chain links TRBV13 with TRBJ2-7, with TRBD2 identical over 8 bases. V trimming: 5 bases; J trimming: 4 bases; junction bases outside the gene matches: 10. Germline lookup yields CDR1 PRHDT and CDR2 FYEKMQ (reference sequence). This CDR3 region has 15 residues. This chain's CDR3 is CASSPQSGRGYEQYF. In DNA form, the CDR3 reads TGTGCCAGCAGCCCACAGAGCGGGAGAGGTTACGAGCAGTACTTC.

In this sample, this clonotype is medium-sized. The CDR3 loop reads CASSFQGADTQYF. The CDR3 DNA follows: TGTGCCAGCAGTTTTCAGGGCGCAGATACGCAGTATTTT. This sequence joins TRBV12-3 or TRBV12-4 and TRBJ2-3; the D gene is possibly TRBD1 (5 bases). The CDR3 runs 13 residues. The ends were cut back, 3 bases at V and 4 bases at J, with 8 bases in the middle.

This clonotype was detected a few times. This chain links TRBV7-9 with TRBJ2-1; tentative D call: TRBD1 (6 bases). The CDR3 spans 12 residues. Germline CDR1 is SEHNR and CDR2 is FQNEAQ (reference sequence). The V and J ends lost 5 bases and 5 bases respectively, with 7 bases between them. This chain's CDR3 is CASSQGNNEQFF. CDR3 nucleotides: TGTGCCAGCAGCCAGGGGAACAATGAGCAGTTCTTC. Full variable domain (remainder filled in from reference TRBV7-9 and TRBJ2-1): DTGVSQNPRHKITKRGQNVTFRCDPISEHNRLYWYRQTLGQGPEFLTYFQNEAQLEKSRLLSDRFSAERPKGSFSTLEIQRTEQGDSAMYLCASSQGNNEQFFGPGTRLTVL.

This clonotype counts as large (0.1 to 1%). The chain carries TRBV10-1 and TRBJ2-1, with TRBD1 matching 7 bases. V lost 6 bases, J lost 5 bases, and 7 bases stayed unmatched. The CDR3 spans 14 residues. Looked up from germline, CDR1 is WNHNN and CDR2 is SYGVQD (reference sequence). CDR3: CASRPGQANNEQFF. DNA for the CDR3: TGCGCCAGCAGGCCCGGACAGGCCAACAATGAGCAGTTCTTC.

Relative to its sample, this clonotype is medium-sized. This chain joins TRBV30 and TRBJ2-7; D may be TRBD1 or TRBD2 (6 bases each). From germline, CDR1 is GTSNPN and CDR2 SVGIG (reference sequence). Between the trimmed V and J ends, which lost 3 bases and 2 bases, there was a span of 14 bases. This CDR3 has 14 amino acids. CDR3 region: CAWREWGAAYEQYF. The CDR3 region has the DNA TGTGCCTGGAGAGAGTGGGGGGCGGCCTACGAGCAGTACTTC.

This clonotype is classed as medium-sized. The rearrangement links TRBV5-4 to TRBJ1-6, with 11 positions matching TRBD1. The V gene's germline CDR1 is SGHNT and CDR2 YYREEE (reference sequence). The junction had 5 bases not matched to a gene; V was cut back by 2 bases and J by 4 bases. This CDR3 contains 17 residues. The chain's CDR3 is CASSLGQGARYNSPLHF. CDR3 DNA: TGTGCCAGCAGCTTAGGACAGGGGGCGCGATATAATTCACCCCTCCACTTT.

This clonotype is medium-sized. V and J are TRBV12-3 or TRBV12-4 and TRBJ1-6; a possible D gene is TRBD1 (6 bases). Deletions cut 3 bases from V and 9 bases from J, with 15 bases between. This CDR3 comprises 15 residues. CDR3 sequence: CASSLLGGHSSPLHF. The CDR3 DNA follows: TGTGCCAGCAGTTTGTTGGGGGGGCACAGTTCACCCCTCCACTTT.

This clonotype has ten or more counts. The V call is TRBV29-1, the J call TRBJ2-1; 8 positions agree with TRBD1. CDR3 size: 15 residues. After removal of 2 bases from V and 10 bases from J, the junction contained 13 bases not matched to a gene. Germline CDR1 and CDR2: SQVTM and ANQGSEA. The CDR3 here is CSVEPFRQGFGEQFF. The CDR3 DNA follows: TGCAGCGTTGAACCCTTCCGACAGGGGTTTGGAGAGCAGTTCTTC.

This clonotype is medium-sized (0.01 to 0.1%) within its sample. The chain links TRBV7-9 to TRBJ2-7; 8 bases line up with TRBD2. Germline V gene data show CDR1 as SEHNR and CDR2 as FQNEAQ (reference sequence). The CDR3 runs 14 residues. V lost 7 bases and J lost 4; bases outside the gene matches: 9. CDR3 protein: CASNRGGVIYEQYF. The CDR3 bases are TGTGCCAGCAACCGGGGGGGCGTTATATACGAGCAGTACTTC.

Ten or more counts support this clonotype. The V and J genes are TRBV7-2 and TRBJ1-3; D perhaps matches TRBD1 (5 bases). This CDR3 region has 15 residues. With 3 bases removed from V and 4 bases from J, the gap between germline ends came to 13 bases. Per the germline V gene, CDR1 is SGHTA and CDR2 is FQGNSA. As DNA, the CDR3 is TGTGCCAGCAGCTTCAGGGCGGACGCGGGAAACACCATATATTTT. Protein product: CASSFRADAGNTIYF.